The source of this T cell receptor beta chain is a study of shared clonotypes between healthy human individuals. Germline assignment: CDR1 MNHEY and CDR2 SVGAGI. CDR3 length: 11 residues. Deletions cut 2 bases from V and 13 bases from J, with 9 bases between. On sorted subsets, replicate PCRs used 150 to 250 ng DNA, or approximately 33,000 T cell genomes. The assay was immunoSEQ multiplex PCR, and TCRdb's table has in-frame clones only and misses some. In the table there are 950,000 to 1,200,000 clones, approximately 80% of which are singletons. This clone was counted between two and nine times. The TCR originated in a young man in good health. Some clones in this sample may be carry-over from other donors' samples. This chain joins TRBV6-5 and TRBJ2-1, with D unclear. The sequenced sample was memory CD4+ T cells from PBMCs. Subset described: CD45RA-negative fraction. CDR3 loop: CASSYGLVQFF. CDR3 coding DNA: TGTGCCAGCAGTTACGGCCTAGTTCAGTTCTTC.